This T cell receptor (beta chain) came from a study of cytomegalovirus exposure and HLA in healthy donors. The study's findings and limits: A later analysis found most CMV-associated TCR beta chains apparently HLA-restricted. Cytomegalovirus association was listed for about 170 TCR beta chains. About 87% or about 30% of the time was how often most TCR beta V segments were productive, according to an earlier analysis.

This clone has a single count. Its matching antigen is unknown. This PCR relied on a set of 60 Vbeta primers and 13 Jbeta primers. Assay used: immunoSEQ multiplex PCR; TCRdb lists only in-frame clones, some missing. The sample lists more than 90,000 clones; around 70% were seen once. CDR3 length: 14 residues. Per the germline V gene, CDR1 is MNHNS and CDR2 is SASEGT. After removal of 7 bases from V and 2 bases from J, the junction contained 7 bases not matched to a gene. Input material: PBMCs. The chain uses TRBV6-1 and TRBJ1-2; 7 positions match TRBD1. The sequence derives from a young man in good health and CMV-seropositive. CDR3 region: CASTRDRTNYGYTF. The CDR3 nucleotides read TGTGCCAGCACCAGGGACAGAACAAACTATGGCTACACCTTC.